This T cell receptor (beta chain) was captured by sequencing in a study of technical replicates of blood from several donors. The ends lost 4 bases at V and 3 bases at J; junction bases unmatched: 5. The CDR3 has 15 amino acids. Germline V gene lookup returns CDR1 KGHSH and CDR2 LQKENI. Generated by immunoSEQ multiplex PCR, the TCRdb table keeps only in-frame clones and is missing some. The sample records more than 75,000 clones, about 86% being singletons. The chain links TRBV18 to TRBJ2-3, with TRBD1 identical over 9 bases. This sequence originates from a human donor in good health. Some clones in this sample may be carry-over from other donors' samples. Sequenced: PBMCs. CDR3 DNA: TGTGCCAGCTCACAGCGGACAGGGGCTACAGATACGCAGTATTTT. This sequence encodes CASSQRTGATDTQYF.